This T cell receptor beta chain was retrieved from a study of T cell changes during pregnancy in multiple sclerosis. The J segment lost 6 bases and the V segment lost 5 bases, leaving 7 bases of the junction unmatched. The CDR3 loop spans 14 amino acids. Germline assignment: CDR1 SGHDT and CDR2 YYEEEE. The table came from immunoSEQ multiplex PCR; TCRdb's copy has only in-frame clones and leaves some out. The repertoire consists of approximately 52,000 clones, with over 75% occurring once and the leading ten covering around 1.3%. The receptor comes from a female donor with multiple sclerosis, enrolled in a pregnancy study. The chain is built from TRBV5-6 and TRBJ1-2; 10 bases match TRBD1. Source: CD4+ T cells from peripheral blood mononuclear cells, taken in the second trimester of pregnancy. The CDR3 DNA is TGTGCCAGCAGAATTAAGGGGACAGGGGATGGCTACACCTTC. It is translated as CASRIKGTGDGYTF.